This T cell receptor beta chain derives from a study of neoadjuvant anti-PD-1 for oral cavity cancer. The study's findings and limits: After neoadjuvant nivolumab, PBMC T cell clonality was significantly higher in non-responders than responders.

The time point is: after neoadjuvant nivolumab, at surgical resection. In the case of this clone: Its antigen is still unknown.

PBMC libraries mostly used approximately 500 ng of input genomic DNA, with six replicates per sample. Assay used: immunoSEQ multiplex PCR; TCRdb lists only in-frame clones, some missing. The data hold over 13,000 clones, with about 75% observed a single time. CDR3 length: 15 residues. Germline V gene lookup returns CDR1 SEHNR and CDR2 FQNEAQ (reference sequence). V dropped 2 bases and J dropped 7 bases, with 15 bases sitting between them. The specimen comprised PBMCs, sampled after nivolumab (anti-PD-1) treatment. The chain links TRBV7-9 to TRBJ2-1, with D tentatively TRBD2 (6 bases). This TCR derives from a person aged 35 to 85 with oral cavity squamous cell carcinoma. In DNA, the CDR3 is TGTGCCAGCAGCTTACGCGGGGAGGCGGGAAATGAGCAGTTCTTC. Protein sequence: CASSLRGEAGNEQFF. Filled out from reference TRBV7-9 and TRBJ2-1, the complete variable domain reads DTGVSQNPRHKITKRGQNVTFRCDPISEHNRLYWYRQTLGQGPEFLTYFQNEAQLEKSRLLSDRFSAERPKGSFSTLEIQRTEQGDSAMYLCASSLRGEAGNEQFFGPGTRLTVL.